This T cell receptor (beta chain) emerged from a study of cytomegalovirus exposure and HLA in healthy donors (dated by TCRdb to about 2017). For context, the study as a whole: According to an earlier analysis of several hundred of the donors, some 170 million T cells yielded 90 million to 140 million unique TCR beta sequences and about 300 Gb of sequence data. Of the roughly 400 genotyped donors, about 84% fell in the genetic ancestry cluster associated with self-reported Caucasian donors. The study combined high-throughput TCR immunosequencing, statistical association of individual TCRs with disease status, and machine learning to predict cytomegalovirus infection status. The later analysis used no new phenotypic data to find candidate immune exposures, relying instead on TCR beta sequences and their occurrence across donors. Every repertoire in the discovery cohort had been generated on one and the same sequencing platform. Several DR-DQ haplotypes were treated as single units for association and clustering because of strong linkage in the cohort. Donor age, sex, ethnicity and CMV serostatus were compiled together with the repertoire data. Along with the approximately 700-subject first cohort, a separate validation cohort of over 90 different subjects was used. Using immunosequencing, the study profiled T cell repertoires from some 670 subjects and related those repertoires to cytomegalovirus serostatus. HLA typing covered class I and class II loci at four-digit resolution. The study aimed to test whether cataloging public T cell receptors could reveal signatures of past pathogen exposure. In a later analysis, previously published TCR beta repertoires from several hundred donors were re-analyzed and high-resolution HLA genotyping was added so that TCR occurrence patterns could be studied. An earlier analysis of fewer than 750 of the donors used high-throughput TCR beta sequencing to judge whether each TCR beta V gene segment behaved as functional or pseudogenic. The number of donors typed differed by locus, with roughly 629-640 for A, B, C, DRB1 and DQB1, around 500 for DQA1, 606 for DPA1, and some 450 for DPB1. Among about 360 genotyped donors of the cohort, an average of around 240,000 unique TCR beta nucleotide sequences were sequenced per donor, roughly 18% of them non-productive. Roughly 300 gigabases of sequencing data and approximately 85 million unique TCR sequences were included in an early release covering about 620 HLA-typed donors. Genome-wide SNP genotypes for about 65% of the roughly 700 donors were used in a later genetic analysis, which treated that subset as a discovery cohort. Here is what the overall study found, with its caveats: An earlier analysis of approximately 500 of the donors showed that most TCR beta V segments appeared in productive rearrangements either about 87% or about 30% of the time, which broadly matched IMGT annotations. According to a later genetic analysis, donors in an Asian-associated ancestry cluster had fewer N-insertions in productive TCRs than the approximately 700-donor mean. When HLA alleles, especially DR and DQ, strongly co-occurred, attributing TCR associations to individual alleles was difficult. According to the authors, the approach could potentially be generalized to other disease states and immunological phenotypes. Some IMGT-functional V segments, including TRBV6-2 and TRBV6-3, could not be distinguished by the 87-base-pair reads and were therefore excluded. In a later analysis, the rate of TCR association differed among HLA loci, with DRB1 alleles having the most associated TCRs and HLA-C alleles having the fewest. The cohort was sequenced for TCR beta chains only, and without alpha or paired-chain data the features that could be detected were limited. A total of fewer than 200 TCR beta chains were listed by the study as associated with cytomegalovirus. Compared with equally common non-associated chains, HLA-associated TCR beta chains in a later analysis were more clonally expanded and had lower generation probabilities. The classifier was reported to diagnose cytomegalovirus status with high specificity and sensitivity in both the original cohort and the validation cohort. In vitro tests confirmed that a few of the cytomegalovirus-associated TCR beta chains recognize cytomegalovirus antigens. Correlated functional status among segregating V segments might reflect linkage disequilibrium, but an unknown experimental factor could not be ruled out. A further reported finding was that TCR beta sequences accurately predicted the HLA-A and HLA-B alleles for most subjects in the first cohort. HLA typing was unavailable for some donors at each locus, so association tests used only the typed subset. According to a later analysis, parvovirus B19, influenza, CMV and Epstein-Barr virus appeared linked to several top co-occurrence clusters. About 17 rarely observed V segments, including chromosome 9 orphons, were excluded from the earlier analysis of about 610 of the donors because counts were too low. In a later genetic analysis, a missense DCLRE1C variant was associated with V-gene and J-gene trimming of TCR beta chains, and the association was replicated in an independent cohort. The sequencing pipeline was judged likely to have produced a cluster of highly shared sequence variants as a technical artifact. Sequencing depth was assumed to be roughly uniform across donors in the presence/absence analyses, though that assumption may not hold. The only immune exposure information available for the cohort was CMV serostatus. A later analysis found that most CMV-associated TCR beta chains appeared HLA-restricted, with HLA associations seemingly driven largely by CMV exposure. Most TCR sequences were observed very rarely across donors, whereas some public TCRs were present in many individuals. At a false discovery rate of 0.05, a later analysis linked approximately 18,000 TCR beta sequences to specific HLA alleles.

The library was obtained by the immunoSEQ multiplex PCR assay. For the multiplex PCR, a mixture combining 60 forward primers for TCR Vbeta segments and 13 reverse primers for TCR Jbeta segments was used. Amplification of the CDR3 region of rearranged TCR beta genes was performed with a multiplex PCR assay on genomic DNA. The amplified TCR beta libraries were sequenced on the Illumina HiSeq System as 87-base-pair reads. For the original study's pipeline: A later analysis counted 75 million to 100 million unique TCR beta chains across the 600 to 850 repertoires, and some 11 million of these chains were shared by at least two donors. Raw reads were error-corrected and collapsed into unique sequences by a nearest-neighbor algorithm in which closely related sequences were merged to remove PCR and sequencing errors. CDR3 sequences were aligned to IMGT reference sequences to assign V, D and J gene segments. For a sequence to be retained, at least a six-nucleotide match to both a V gene segment and a J gene segment was required. A rearrangement was called productive if the CDR3 had no stop codons and remained in frame with V and J, and every other rearrangement was called non-productive. Following IMGT convention, CDR3 was defined as the stretch from the second conserved V-encoded cysteine to the conserved J-encoded phenylalanine. Sequences without an unambiguous match to a single V gene segment were excluded from the earlier analysis of 450 to 750 of the donors. An earlier analysis of several hundred of the donors called V segments functional above 56.7% productive rearrangements and segregating when the between-donor standard deviation exceeded 5%. To diagnose cytomegalovirus status from the catalog of TCR beta chain sequences, a statistical classification framework was built. In a later analysis, V and J genes were assigned by comparing TCR nucleotide sequences against IMGT/GENE-DB human TR gene sequences. In a later analysis, CDR3 sequences and most-parsimonious VDJ recombination scenarios were assigned using the TCRdist pipeline. In a later analysis, each TCR beta chain was defined by its CDR3 amino acid sequence together with its V-gene family, and reads lacking a unique V-gene family were excluded. A later analysis removed 592 highly shared, low-generation-probability nucleotide sequences to deal with suspected cross-contamination and a sequencing artifact. A later analysis calculated a clonal expansion index for each public chain from normalized within-repertoire ranks of inferred template counts. In a later analysis, generation probabilities were computed using a VDJ recombination model fitted to out-of-frame rearrangements, and the results were checked against IGoR. In a later analysis, TCR-TCR, TCR-HLA and TCR-CMV co-occurrence was scored with hypergeometric tests, and a repertoire-size bias correction was applied to TCR pairs. False discovery rates were estimated in a later analysis by permuting HLA or CMV assignments 20 times. In a later analysis, co-occurring TCRs were grouped with DBSCAN, and TCRdist sequence similarity was added when clustering was performed within HLA-allele-positive subsets. Repertoires with fewer than 30,000 or more than 120,000 public chains were left out of co-occurrence clustering, as were five repertoires with anomalous nucleotide sharing. Drawn from immuneACCESS, this table holds only the in-frame rearrangements with V and J called that TCRdb kept. Clones are partly lost; checked studies trace under half to an unresolved V gene and leave the rest unexplained. The DNA gave D and trimming, while V, J and clone size come from that table. Within this sample are about 140,000 clones, with roughly three fifths of them counted one time only. Roughly 6% of the sample lies in the top ten.

Remarks on this clone: The antigen this receptor binds is unknown. Base-call qualities are not available, and no considerably larger clone is one nucleotide away.

The CDR3 numbers 15 residues from cysteine through phenylalanine. The read is trimmed to its CDR3 DNA, 45 bases read in frame from base 1. V is trimmed back by 4 bases and J by 3 bases, and the junction contains 4 bases that no gene match accounts for. CDR1 and CDR2 were assigned from the germline V gene as SGHTA and FQGNSA. In total, more than 500 healthy bone marrow donors made up the cohort. At the time of sampling, all cohort members were nominally healthy, though unrecorded immune exposures were likely present. The donor tested CMV seronegative, placing the donor among the roughly 350 seronegative members of the cohort. A peripheral blood sample was provided by each donor, and peripheral blood mononuclear cells were used for TCR beta sequencing. Genomic DNA was extracted from the blood cell samples with the Qiagen DNeasy Blood Extraction Kit.

This TCR came from a woman aged 55-69 years in good health and CMV-seronegative. The specimen sequenced was PBMCs. The receptor chain draws on TRBV7-2 and TRBJ2-2; the junction holds 8 bases that match TRBD1. CDR3 reads: CASSSQGADTGELFF. The DNA sequence is given as TGTGCCAGCAGCTCGCAGGGGGCTGACACCGGGGAGCTGTTTTTT. The CDR3, completed at both ends by the reference TRBV7-2 and TRBJ2-2 genes, gives the full variable domain GAGVSQSPSNKVTEKGKDVELRCDPISGHTALYWYRQSLGQGLEFLIYFQGNSAPDKSGLPSDRFSAERTGGSVSTLTIQRTQQEDSAVYLCASSSQGADTGELFFGEGSRLTVL.